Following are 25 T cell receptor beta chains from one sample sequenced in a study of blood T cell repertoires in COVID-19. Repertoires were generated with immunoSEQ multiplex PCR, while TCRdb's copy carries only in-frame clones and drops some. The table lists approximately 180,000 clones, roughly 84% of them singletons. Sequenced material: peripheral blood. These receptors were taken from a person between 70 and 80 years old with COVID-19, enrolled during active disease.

As DNA, the CDR3 is TGTGCCAGCAGCTTAGGACAGAGCTCCTACAATGAGCAGTTCTTC. Translation: CASSLGQSSYNEQFF. The chain links TRBV11-2 to TRBJ2-1, with D possibly being TRBD1 (5 bases). CDR3 length equals 15 residues. Germline V gene sequence: CDR1 SGHAT, CDR2 FQNNGV. V lost 1 base to trimming and J lost 0 bases, with 7 bases between them.

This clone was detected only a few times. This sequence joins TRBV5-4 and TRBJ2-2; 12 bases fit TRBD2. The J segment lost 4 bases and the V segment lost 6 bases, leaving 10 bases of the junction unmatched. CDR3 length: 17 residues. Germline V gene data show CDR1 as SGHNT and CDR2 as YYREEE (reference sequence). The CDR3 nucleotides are TGTGCCAGCACCCAGGGCGGACTAGCGGGATCCACCGGGGAGCTGTTTTTT. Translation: CASTQGGLAGSTGELFF.

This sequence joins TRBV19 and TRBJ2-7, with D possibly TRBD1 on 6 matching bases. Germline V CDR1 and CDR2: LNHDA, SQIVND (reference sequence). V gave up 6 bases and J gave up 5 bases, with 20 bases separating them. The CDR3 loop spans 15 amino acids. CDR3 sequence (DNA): TGTGCCAGTAGACCTCGCGCGACAGGTTTCGACGAGCAGTACTTC. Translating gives CASRPRATGFDEQYF.

CDR3 protein: CASSETGGNQPQHF. The CDR3 nucleotides read TGTGCCAGCAGCGAGACAGGGGGTAATCAGCCCCAGCATTTT. This chain joins TRBV9 and TRBJ1-5; 9 bases fit TRBD1. Looked up from germline, CDR1 is SGDLS and CDR2 is YYNGEE. V dropped 3 bases and J dropped 4; count of bases not matched to a gene: 2. CDR3 length equals 14 residues.

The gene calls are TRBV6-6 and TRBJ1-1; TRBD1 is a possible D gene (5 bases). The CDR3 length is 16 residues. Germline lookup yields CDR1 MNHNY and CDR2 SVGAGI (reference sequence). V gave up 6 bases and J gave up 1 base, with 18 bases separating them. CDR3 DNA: TGTGCCAGCAGGATTAACCAGGGAGGAGGGAACACTGAAGCTTTCTTT. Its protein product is CASRINQGGGNTEAFF.

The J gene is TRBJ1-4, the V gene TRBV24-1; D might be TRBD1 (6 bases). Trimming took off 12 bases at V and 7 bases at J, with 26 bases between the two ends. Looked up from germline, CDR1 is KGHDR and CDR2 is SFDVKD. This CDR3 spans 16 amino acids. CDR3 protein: CAAGGQSGTEGEKLFF. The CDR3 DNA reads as TGTGCCGCCGGGGGGCAGTCGGGGACGGAGGGTGAAAAACTGTTTTTT.

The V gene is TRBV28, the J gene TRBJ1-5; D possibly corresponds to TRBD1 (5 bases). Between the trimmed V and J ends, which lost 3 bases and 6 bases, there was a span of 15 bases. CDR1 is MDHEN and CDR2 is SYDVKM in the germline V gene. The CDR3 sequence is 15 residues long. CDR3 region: CASSFLGREGQPQHF. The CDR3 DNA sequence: TGTGCCAGCAGTTTTTTAGGCAGGGAAGGTCAGCCCCAGCATTTT. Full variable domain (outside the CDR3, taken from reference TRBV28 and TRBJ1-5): DVKVTQSSRYLVKRTGEKVFLECVQDMDHENMFWYRQDPGLGLRLIYFSYDVKMKEKGDIPEGYSVSREKKERFSLILESASTNQTSMYLCASSFLGREGQPQHFGDGTRLSIL.

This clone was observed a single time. CDR3 in DNA: TGTGCCAGCATAAGACAGGCTTTTGGAGGTACTGAAGCTTTCTTT. It translates to CASIRQAFGGTEAFF. The V and J genes are TRBV2 and TRBJ1-1, with a tentative D call TRBD1 (6 bases). V lost 7 bases and J 5 bases, leaving 20 bases between the germline ends. This CDR3 spans 15 amino acids. Germline CDR1 reads SNHLY; CDR2 reads FYNNEI.

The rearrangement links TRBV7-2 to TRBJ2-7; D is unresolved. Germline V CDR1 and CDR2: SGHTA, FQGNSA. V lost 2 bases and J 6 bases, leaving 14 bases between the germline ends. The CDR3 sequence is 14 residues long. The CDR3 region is CASSLLSDWPEQYF. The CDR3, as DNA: TGTGCCAGCAGCTTACTGTCAGACTGGCCCGAGCAGTACTTC. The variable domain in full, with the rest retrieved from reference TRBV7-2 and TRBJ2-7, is GAGVSQSPSNKVTEKGKDVELRCDPISGHTALYWYRQSLGQGLEFLIYFQGNSAPDKSGLPSDRFSAERTGGSVSTLTIQRTQQEDSAVYLCASSLLSDWPEQYFGPGTRLTVT.

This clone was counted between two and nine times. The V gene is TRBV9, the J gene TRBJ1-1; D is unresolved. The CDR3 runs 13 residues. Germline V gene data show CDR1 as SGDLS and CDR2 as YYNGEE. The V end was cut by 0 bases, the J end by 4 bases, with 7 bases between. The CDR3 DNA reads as TGTGCCAGCAGCGTAGCCCAGGCCACTGAAGCTTTCTTT. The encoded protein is CASSVAQATEAFF.

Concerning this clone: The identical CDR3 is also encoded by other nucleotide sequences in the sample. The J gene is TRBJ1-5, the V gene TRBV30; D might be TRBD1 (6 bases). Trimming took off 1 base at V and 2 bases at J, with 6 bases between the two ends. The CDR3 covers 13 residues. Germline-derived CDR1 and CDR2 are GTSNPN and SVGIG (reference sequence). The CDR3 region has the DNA TGTGCCTGGAGTGGACAGGGCAATCAGCCCCAGCATTTT. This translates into CAWSGQGNQPQHF.

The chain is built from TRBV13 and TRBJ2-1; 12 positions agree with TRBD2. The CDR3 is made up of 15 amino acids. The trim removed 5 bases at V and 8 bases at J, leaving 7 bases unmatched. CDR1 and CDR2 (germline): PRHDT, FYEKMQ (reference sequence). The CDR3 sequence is CASSPSGGAWDEQFF. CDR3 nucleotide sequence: TGTGCCAGCAGCCCTAGCGGGGGGGCTTGGGATGAGCAGTTCTTC.

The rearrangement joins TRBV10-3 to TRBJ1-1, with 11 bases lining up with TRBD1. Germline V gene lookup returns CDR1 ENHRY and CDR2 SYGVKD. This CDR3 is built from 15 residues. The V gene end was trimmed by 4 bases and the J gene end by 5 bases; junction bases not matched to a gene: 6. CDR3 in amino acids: CAISGTGGGGTEAFF. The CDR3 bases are TGTGCCATCAGTGGGACAGGGGGCGGGGGGACTGAAGCTTTCTTT.

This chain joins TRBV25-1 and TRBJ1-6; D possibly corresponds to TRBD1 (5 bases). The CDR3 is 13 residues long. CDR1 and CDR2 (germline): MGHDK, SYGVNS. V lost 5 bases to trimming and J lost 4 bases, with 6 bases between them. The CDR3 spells CASSQGYNSPLHF. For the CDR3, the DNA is TGTGCCAGCAGTCAGGGATATAATTCACCCCTCCACTTT.

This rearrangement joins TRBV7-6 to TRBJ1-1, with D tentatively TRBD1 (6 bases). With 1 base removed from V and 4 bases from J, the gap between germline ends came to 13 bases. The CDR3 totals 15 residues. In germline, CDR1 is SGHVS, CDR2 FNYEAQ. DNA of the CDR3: TGTGCCAGCAGCTTAGTACCTCGAGGGGGCACTGAAGCTTTCTTT. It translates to CASSLVPRGGTEAFF.

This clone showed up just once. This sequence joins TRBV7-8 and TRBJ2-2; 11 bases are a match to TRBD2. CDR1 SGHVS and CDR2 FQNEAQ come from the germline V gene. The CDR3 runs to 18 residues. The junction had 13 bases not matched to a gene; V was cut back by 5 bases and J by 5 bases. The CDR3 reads CASSGTRASGRKTGELFF. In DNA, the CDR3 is TGTGCCAGCAGCGGTACTAGGGCTAGCGGGAGGAAAACCGGGGAGCTGTTTTTT.

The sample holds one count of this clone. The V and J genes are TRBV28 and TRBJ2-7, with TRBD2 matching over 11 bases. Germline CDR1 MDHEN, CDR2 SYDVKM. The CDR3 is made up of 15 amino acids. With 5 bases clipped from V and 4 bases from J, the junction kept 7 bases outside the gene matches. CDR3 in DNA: TGTGCCAGCAGTGAGTTACTAGCGGGGGTTTACGAGCAGTACTTC. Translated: CASSELLAGVYEQYF. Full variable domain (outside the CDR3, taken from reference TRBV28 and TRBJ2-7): DVKVTQSSRYLVKRTGEKVFLECVQDMDHENMFWYRQDPGLGLRLIYFSYDVKMKEKGDIPEGYSVSREKKERFSLILESASTNQTSMYLCASSELLAGVYEQYFGPGTRLTVT.

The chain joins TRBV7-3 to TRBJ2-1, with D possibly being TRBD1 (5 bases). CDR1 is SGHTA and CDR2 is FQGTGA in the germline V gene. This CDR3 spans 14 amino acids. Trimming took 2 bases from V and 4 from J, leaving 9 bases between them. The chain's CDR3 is CASSLGAEYNEQFF. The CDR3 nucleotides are TGTGCCAGCAGCTTAGGGGCGGAATACAATGAGCAGTTCTTC.

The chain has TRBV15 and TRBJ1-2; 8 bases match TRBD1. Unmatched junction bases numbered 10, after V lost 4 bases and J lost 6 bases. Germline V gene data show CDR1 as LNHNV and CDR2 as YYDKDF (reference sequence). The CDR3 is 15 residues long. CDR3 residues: CATSTPDRAFDGYTF. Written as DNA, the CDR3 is TGTGCCACCAGCACTCCGGACAGGGCGTTTGATGGCTACACCTTC.

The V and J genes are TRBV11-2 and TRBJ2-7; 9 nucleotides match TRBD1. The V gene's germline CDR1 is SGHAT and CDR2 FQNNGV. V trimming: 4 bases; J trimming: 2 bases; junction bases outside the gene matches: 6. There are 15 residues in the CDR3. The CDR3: CASSWGGQGPYEQYF. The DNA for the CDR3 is TGTGCCAGCAGCTGGGGGGGACAGGGCCCCTACGAGCAGTACTTC.

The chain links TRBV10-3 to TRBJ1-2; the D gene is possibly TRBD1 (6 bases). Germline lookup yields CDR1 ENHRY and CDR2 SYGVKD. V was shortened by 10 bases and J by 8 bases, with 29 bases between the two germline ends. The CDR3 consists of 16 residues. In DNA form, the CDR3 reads TGTGCCACGCAGGTTGGGCGAGGGGGGACTATATCGGGCTACACCTTC. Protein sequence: CATQVGRGGTISGYTF.

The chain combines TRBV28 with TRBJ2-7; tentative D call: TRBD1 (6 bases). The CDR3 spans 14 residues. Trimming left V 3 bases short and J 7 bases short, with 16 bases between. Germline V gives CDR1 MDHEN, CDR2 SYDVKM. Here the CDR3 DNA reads TGTGCCAGCAGTTTTTTGGGGGCGCTTGGGGAGCAGTACTTC. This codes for CASSFLGALGEQYF.

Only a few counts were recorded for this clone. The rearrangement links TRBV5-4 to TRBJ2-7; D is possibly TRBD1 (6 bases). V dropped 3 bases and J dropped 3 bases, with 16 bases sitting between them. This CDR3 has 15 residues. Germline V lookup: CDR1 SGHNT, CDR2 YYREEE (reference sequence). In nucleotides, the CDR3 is TGTGCCAGCAGCTGGGTCGTGGGGGCCGACTACGAGCAGTACTTC. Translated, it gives CASSWVVGADYEQYF.

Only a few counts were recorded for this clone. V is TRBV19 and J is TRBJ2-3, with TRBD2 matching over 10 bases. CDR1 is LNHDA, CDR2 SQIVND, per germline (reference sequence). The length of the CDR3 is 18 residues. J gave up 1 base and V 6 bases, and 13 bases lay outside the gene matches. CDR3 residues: CASSLEGVAGGRTDTQYF. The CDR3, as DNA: TGTGCCAGTAGCCTAGAAGGCGTAGCGGGGGGCCGCACAGATACGCAGTATTTT.

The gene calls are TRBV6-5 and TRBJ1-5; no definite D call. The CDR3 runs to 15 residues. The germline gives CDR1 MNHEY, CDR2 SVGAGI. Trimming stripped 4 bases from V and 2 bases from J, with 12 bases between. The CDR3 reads CASSLGPSGNQPQHF. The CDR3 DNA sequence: TGTGCCAGCAGTTTAGGTCCCAGCGGCAATCAGCCCCAGCATTTT.